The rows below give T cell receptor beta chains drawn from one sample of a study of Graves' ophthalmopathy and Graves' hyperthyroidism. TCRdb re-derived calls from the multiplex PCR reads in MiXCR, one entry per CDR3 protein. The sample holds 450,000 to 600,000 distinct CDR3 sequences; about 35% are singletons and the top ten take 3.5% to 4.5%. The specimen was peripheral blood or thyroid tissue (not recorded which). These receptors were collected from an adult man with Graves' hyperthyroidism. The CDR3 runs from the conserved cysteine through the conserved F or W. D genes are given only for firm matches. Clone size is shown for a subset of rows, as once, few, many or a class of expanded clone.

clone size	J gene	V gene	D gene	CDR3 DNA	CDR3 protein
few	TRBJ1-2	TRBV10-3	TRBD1	TGTGCCAGCACCTGGACAGGGGGTAGCCAGGATGGCTACACCTTC	CASTWTGGSQDGYTF
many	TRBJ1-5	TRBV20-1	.	TGCAGTGCTAAGGGCGGGACACCGAATCAGCCCCAGCATTTT	CSAKGGTPNQPQHF
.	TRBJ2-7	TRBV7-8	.	TGTGCCAGCACGGGGTCGAGCTCCTCCAAGCAGTACTTC	CASTGSSSSKQYF
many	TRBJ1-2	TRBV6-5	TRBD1	TGTGCCAGCAGGGGACACAGGGGAAGCTATGGCTACACCTTC	CASRGHRGSYGYTF
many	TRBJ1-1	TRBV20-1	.	TGCAGTGCTCTCGGGGGGTTTGGCAACACTGAAGCTTTCTTT	CSALGGFGNTEAFF
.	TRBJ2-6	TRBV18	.	TGTGCCAGCTCACCACAGGTGGCGGGTTCTGGGGCCAACGTCCTGACTTTC	CASSPQVAGSGANVLTF
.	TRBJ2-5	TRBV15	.	TGTGCCACCAGCAGAGATCCCGGCTTAAGGGCGGAGACCCAGTACTTC	CATSRDPGLRAETQYF
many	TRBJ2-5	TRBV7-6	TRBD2	TGTGCCAGCAGCTTAGGTGTGTTCCTAGCGGGAGCGGGAGAGACCCAGTACTTC	CASSLGVFLAGAGETQYF
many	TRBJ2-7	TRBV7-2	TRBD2	TGTGCCAGCAGCTTAATACTAGCGGCCTCCTACGAGCAGTACTTC	CASSLILAASYEQYF
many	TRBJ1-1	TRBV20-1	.	TGCAGTGCTAGGTGGGACACGAACACTGAAGCTTTCTTT	CSARWDTNTEAFF
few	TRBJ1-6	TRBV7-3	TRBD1	TGTGCCAGCAGTTTGGTAGGGACAGGGGGTTCGAGCTCCTATAATTCACCCCTCCACTTT	CASSLVGTGGSSSYNSPLHF
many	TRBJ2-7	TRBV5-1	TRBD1	TGCGCCAGCAGCTTGGGGACAGGAGGCTTATCTTCCTACGAGCAGTACTTC	CASSLGTGGLSSYEQYF
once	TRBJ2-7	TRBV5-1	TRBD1	TGTGCCAGCAACAGACAGGGGGAACCATACTACGAGCAGTACTTC	CASNRQGEPYYEQYF
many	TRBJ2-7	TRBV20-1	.	TGCAGTGCCCCGAGGGGTTCCGGCGCGCCCCCCTACGAGCAGTACTTC	CSAPRGSGAPPYEQYF
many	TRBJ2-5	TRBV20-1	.	TGCAGTGCTGTCGGGGGAGGAGAGACCCAGTACTTC	CSAVGGGETQYF
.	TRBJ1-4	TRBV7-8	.	TGTGCCAGCAGCTTAGGGTGGGTGGATAATGAAAAACTGTTTTTT	CASSLGWVDNEKLFF
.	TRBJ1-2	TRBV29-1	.	TGCAGCGTTCTGACAGGAGGTACTGAAGCTAACTATGGCTACACCTTC	CSVLTGGTEANYGYTF
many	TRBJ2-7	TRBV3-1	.	TGTGCCAGCAGCCATTATGGTCAGAGACAAGAGCAGTACTTC	CASSHYGQRQEQYF
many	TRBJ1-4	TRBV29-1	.	TGCAGCGTTGAGTCAATGGGAAAACTGTTTTTT	CSVESMGKLFF
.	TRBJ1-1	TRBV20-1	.	TGCAGTGCTAGAGCGAGGGTTGGGGGCGCGACCACTGAAGCTTTCTTT	CSARARVGGATTEAFF
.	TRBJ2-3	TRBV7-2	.	TGTGCCAGCAGCTACTCGGGGTTCACAGATACGCAGTATTTT	CASSYSGFTDTQYF
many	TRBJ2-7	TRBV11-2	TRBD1	TGTGCCAGCAGCCCACGACAGGGGCACCCCTCCTACGAGCAGTACTTC	CASSPRQGHPSYEQYF
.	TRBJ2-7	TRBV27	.	TGTGCCAGCAGTCCTAAGGACTGGGGCTACGAGCAGTACTTC	CASSPKDWGYEQYF
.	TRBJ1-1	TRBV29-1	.	TGCAGCGCACCATTAGCGGGGGCAGAAGCTTTCTTT	CSAPLAGAEAFF
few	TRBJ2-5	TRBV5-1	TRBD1	TGCGCCAGCAGCTTGGTAGGCAGGGGGCTCACAGAGACCCAGTACTTC	CASSLVGRGLTETQYF
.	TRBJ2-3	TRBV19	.	TGTGCCAGTAGTATGTTTGTGGGGGGCGGCACAGATACGCAGTATTTT	CASSMFVGGGTDTQYF
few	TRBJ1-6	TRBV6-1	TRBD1	TGTGCCAGCACCCCGGACAGGGGGAAATATAATTCACCCCTCCACTTT	CASTPDRGKYNSPLHF
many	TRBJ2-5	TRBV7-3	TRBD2	TGTGCCAGCAGCTTAAGCGGGGGAAAAGAGACCCAGTACTTC	CASSLSGGKETQYF
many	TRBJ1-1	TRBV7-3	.	TGTGCCAGCAGCTTAGACGAAATCAACACTGAAGCTTTCTTT	CASSLDEINTEAFF
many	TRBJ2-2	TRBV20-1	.	TGCAGTGCTAGAGAAGGCGGGACGACTATCGGGGAGCTGTTTTTT	CSAREGGTTIGELFF
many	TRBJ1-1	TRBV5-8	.	TGTGCCAGCAGCTTTGACGGCCTCGGGGGCACTGAAGCTTTCTTT	CASSFDGLGGTEAFF
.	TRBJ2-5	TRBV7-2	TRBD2	TGTGCCAGCAGGACGAGCGGGAGGGCAGAGACCCAGTACTTC	CASRTSGRAETQYF
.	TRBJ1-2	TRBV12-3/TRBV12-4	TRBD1	TGTGCCAGCAGGACAGGGGGCTCCGGTGGCTACACCTTC	CASRTGGSGGYTF
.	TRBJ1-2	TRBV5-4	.	TGTGCCAGTAGTGGCCCTAGCGGGATCTATGGCTACACCTTC	CASSGPSGIYGYTF
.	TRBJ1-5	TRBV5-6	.	TGTGCCAGCAGCCCTGGGCCGTTGAAGCCCCAGCATTTT	CASSPGPLKPQHF
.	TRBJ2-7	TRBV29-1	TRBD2	TGCAGCCAAGATCTAGCGGGATTGTACGAGCAGTACTTC	CSQDLAGLYEQYF
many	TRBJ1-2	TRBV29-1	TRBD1	TGCAGCGTTCCATCAGAGGGACAGTATGGCTACACCTTC	CSVPSEGQYGYTF
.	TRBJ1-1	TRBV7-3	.	TGTGCCAGCAGTTTGTCAGGGGCGCGGACTGGAGCTTTCTTT	CASSLSGARTGAFF
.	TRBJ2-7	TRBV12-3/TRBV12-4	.	TGTGCCAGCAGTTTACTGGGTTCCAAGCAGTACTTC	CASSLLGSKQYF
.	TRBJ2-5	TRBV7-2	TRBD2	TGTGCCAGCAGCTCCGGACTAGCGGGGGCCAACGGGGAGACCCAGTACTTC	CASSSGLAGANGETQYF
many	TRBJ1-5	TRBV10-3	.	TGTGCCGCCCAAGGTTCAGGTTCCAATCAGCCCCAGCATTTT	CAAQGSGSNQPQHF
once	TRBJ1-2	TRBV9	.	.	CACSVDRYGYTF
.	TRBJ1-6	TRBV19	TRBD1	TGTGCCAGTAGTATACGGTCAGGGGGCAGGTCACCCCTCCACTTT	CASSIRSGGRSPLHF
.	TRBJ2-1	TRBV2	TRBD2	TGTGCCAGCAAAGTATTAGCGGGGGCTTACAATGAGCAGTTCTTC	CASKVLAGAYNEQFF
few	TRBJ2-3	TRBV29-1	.	TGCAGCGTTGACCTCTTGGTAGGGTCTACAGATACGCAGTATTTT	CSVDLLVGSTDTQYF